Below are 27 T cell receptor beta chains sequenced from a single sample in a study of blood T cell repertoires in COVID-19. The repertoire was sequenced with immunoSEQ multiplex PCR; TCRdb's copy has only in-frame clones and lacks some. This table holds approximately 200,000 clones, 80% to 90% found once. The material sequenced was peripheral blood. The receptors come from a man aged 35-49 years with acute or convalescent COVID-19.

This rearrangement joins TRBV9 to TRBJ2-7; D gene uncertain. There are 14 residues in the CDR3. CDR1 is SGDLS, CDR2 YYNGEE, per germline. V gave up 0 bases and J gave up 2 bases, with 9 bases separating them. CDR3 nucleotide sequence: TGTGCCAGCAGCGTAGGTCCAATAGCCTACGAGCAGTACTTC. Amino acids: CASSVGPIAYEQYF.

J is TRBJ2-2 and V is TRBV5-1; TRBD1 might be the D (6 bases). The CDR3 is 14 amino acids. Trimming took 4 bases from V and 4 from J, leaving 11 bases between them. Germline loops: CDR1 SGHRS, CDR2 YFSETQ. CDR3 coding DNA: TGCGCCAGCAGCCCGGACAGCCCCACCGGGGAGCTGTTTTTT. Translating it yields CASSPDSPTGELFF.

The chain joins TRBV4-2 to TRBJ1-3, with unresolved D. The CDR3 has 16 amino acids. The V gene's germline CDR1 is LGHNA and CDR2 YNFKEQ. The V gene lost 0 bases and the J gene lost 0 bases, with 9 bases spanning the gap. The CDR3 region has the DNA TGTGCCAGCAGCCAAGATGTAACCAGCTCTGGAAACACCATATATTTT. Its translation: CASSQDVTSSGNTIYF.

This clone was observed a few times. The chain employs TRBV5-1 and TRBJ1-4; D possibly corresponds to TRBD1 (6 bases). V gave up 0 bases and J gave up 7 bases, with 7 bases separating them. This CDR3 comprises 13 residues. In germline, CDR1 is SGHRS, CDR2 YFSETQ. This chain's CDR3 is CASSLDRAEKLFF. The DNA for the CDR3 is TGCGCCAGCAGCTTGGACAGGGCTGAAAAACTGTTTTTT. Complete variable domain (other parts from reference TRBV5-1 and TRBJ1-4): KAGVTQTPRYLIKTRGQQVTLSCSPISGHRSVSWYQQTPGQGLQFLFEYFSETQRNKGNFPGRFSGRQFSNSRSEMNVSTLELGDSALYLCASSLDRAEKLFFGSGTQLSVL.

The rearrangement joins TRBV4-1 to TRBJ2-3; tentatively, D is TRBD2 (7 bases). Germline assignment: CDR1 MGHRA and CDR2 YSYEKL. The CDR3 is 16 residues long. The V gene lost 1 base and the J gene lost 6 bases, with 17 bases spanning the gap. The CDR3 is CASSQGTGGPVDTQYF. In DNA form, the CDR3 reads TGCGCCAGCAGCCAAGGTACGGGGGGCCCCGTCGATACGCAGTATTTT.

The V gene is TRBV14, the J gene TRBJ2-1; D might be TRBD2 (6 bases). V was cut by 4 bases and J by 5 bases, with 9 bases left in between. The germline V gene has CDR1 SGHDN and CDR2 FVKESK. The length of the CDR3 is 13 residues. The CDR3 DNA sequence: TGTGCCAGCAGCCGGGGACTGGACAATGAGCAGTTCTTC. Residues: CASSRGLDNEQFF.

V is TRBV5-4 and J is TRBJ1-1; TRBD1 might be the D (5 bases). The germline CDR1 and CDR2 sequences are SGHNT and YYREEE (reference sequence). The CDR3 is 13 amino acids. V was cut by 3 bases and J by 1 base, with 7 bases left in between. The CDR3 spells CASSYGQNTEAFF. Written as DNA, the CDR3 is TGTGCCAGCAGCTATGGACAGAACACTGAAGCTTTCTTT.

This rearrangement joins TRBV9 to TRBJ1-3, with 9 bases lining up with TRBD1. The V segment lost 4 bases and the J segment 4 bases; nucleotides outside the gene matches: 6. This CDR3 spans 15 amino acids. CDR1 SGDLS and CDR2 YYNGEE come from the germline V gene. CDR3 sequence (DNA): TGTGCCAGCAGCCCAACAGGGGGCTTGGGAAACACCATATATTTT. Its protein is CASSPTGGLGNTIYF.

The chain carries TRBV11-1 and TRBJ1-5; TRBD1 matches at 10 bases. V dropped 6 bases and J dropped 7; count of bases not matched to a gene: 3. Germline values: CDR1 SGHAT, CDR2 FQDESV (reference sequence). The CDR3 has 13 residues. CDR3 in DNA: TGTGCCAGCAGTCGGACAGGGGGGCAGCCCCAGCATTTT. Protein sequence: CASSRTGGQPQHF.

V usage is TRBV5-8 and J usage is TRBJ1-4; TRBD1 matches 7 bases. CDR3 length: 17 residues. CDR1 is SGHTS and CDR2 is YDEGEE in the germline V gene. V was clipped by 5 bases and J by 3 bases; unmatched bases: 13. CDR3 amino acids: CASSNDGTEAANEKLFF. CDR3 bases: TGTGCCAGCAGTAATGATGGGACAGAAGCTGCTAATGAAAAACTGTTTTTT.

This clone appeared a few times. The chain links TRBV9 to TRBJ1-1; 9 positions match TRBD1. Germline V gene sequence: CDR1 SGDLS, CDR2 YYNGEE. There are 14 residues in the CDR3. The V and J ends lost 3 bases and 5 bases, in that order; junction bases with no gene match: 5. DNA of the CDR3: TGTGCCAGCAGCGCCACCGGGACAGGGACTGAAGCTTTCTTT. Translated, it gives CASSATGTGTEAFF.

This clone has just one count. V and J are TRBV5-4 and TRBJ2-7; possibly TRBD2 for D (5 bases). The germline CDR1 and CDR2 sequences are SGHNT and YYREEE (reference sequence). V was shortened by 1 base and J by 5 bases, with 13 bases between the two germline ends. This CDR3 region has 14 residues. The CDR3, as DNA: TGTGCCAGCAGCTTGACGCAGGCCGGGAACGAGCAGTACTTC. The encoded protein is CASSLTQAGNEQYF.

The chain is built from TRBV7-9 and TRBJ2-7, with 9 bases lining up with TRBD1. This CDR3 is 15 amino acids long. Germline V gives CDR1 SEHNR, CDR2 FQNEAQ (reference sequence). V lost 3 bases and J lost 5; bases outside the gene matches: 8. The CDR3 DNA follows: TGTGCCAGCAGCTTCCGAACAGGGGGCCAAAACGAGCAGTACTTC. Residues: CASSFRTGGQNEQYF.

This clone was seen only once. The rearrangement uses TRBV7-3 and TRBJ1-1; tentatively, D is TRBD1 (5 bases). V dropped 4 bases and J dropped 3 bases, with 18 bases sitting between them. From germline, CDR1 is SGHTA and CDR2 FQGTGA. This CDR3 has 16 residues. The CDR3 loop reads CASSYGGWGFDTEAFF. The CDR3 DNA is TGTGCCAGCAGCTACGGGGGTTGGGGGTTCGACACTGAAGCTTTCTTT.

V and J are TRBV20-1 and TRBJ2-3; D gene ambiguous. This CDR3 comprises 13 residues. Germline assignment: CDR1 DFQATT and CDR2 SNEGSKA (reference sequence). The ends were cut back, 3 bases at V and 7 bases at J, with 14 bases in the middle. CDR3 in amino acids: CSASPYATNTQYF. DNA of the CDR3: TGCAGTGCTAGTCCCTACGCTACGAATACGCAGTATTTT.

The V and J genes are TRBV7-9 and TRBJ1-1; tentative D call: TRBD1 (5 bases). The CDR3 length is 14 residues. The germline CDR1 and CDR2 sequences are SEHNR and FQNEAQ (reference sequence). Trimming shortened V by 2 bases and J by 4 bases, and 11 bases separated the two germline ends. CDR3 region: CASSLPAGFTEAFF. The CDR3 DNA reads TGTGCCAGCAGCTTACCCGCAGGGTTCACTGAAGCTTTCTTT.

The chain uses TRBV30 and TRBJ1-4; D unclear. CDR3 length: 12 amino acids. CDR1 is GTSNPN, CDR2 SVGIG, per germline (reference sequence). V was cut by 1 base and J by 5 bases, with 5 bases left in between. The CDR3 DNA reads TGTGCCTGGAGTGCCCTGAATGAAAAACTGTTTTTT. Translating gives CAWSALNEKLFF.

The V gene is TRBV29-1, the J gene TRBJ2-3, with 8 bases matching TRBD1. CDR3 length: 15 residues. Trimming removed 3 bases from V and 8 bases from J; junction bases left unmatched: 13. Germline CDR1 and CDR2: SQVTM and ANQGSEA. The CDR3 protein is CSVDGRGQVLGTQYF. The CDR3 DNA reads TGCAGCGTTGATGGTAGGGGACAGGTACTCGGTACGCAGTATTTT.

The chain uses TRBV27 and TRBJ1-2; weak D call: TRBD1 (5 bases). V was clipped by 9 bases and J by 3 bases, with 17 bases between them. The CDR3 totals 14 residues. Germline V lookup: CDR1 MNHEY, CDR2 SMNVEV (reference sequence). DNA for the CDR3: TGTGCCAGTCGTTTGGGGGGAACGGACTATGGCTACACCTTC. Translating gives CASRLGGTDYGYTF.

In its sample, this clone was seen a few times. This chain links TRBV4-3 with TRBJ1-5, with no clear D. CDR3 length equals 13 residues. Trimming pared 0 bases from V and 6 bases from J, leaving 6 bases between. Germline lookup yields CDR1 LGHNA and CDR2 YSLEER. In nucleotides, the CDR3 is TGCGCCAGCAGCCAAGATGTCGGTCAGCCCCAGCATTTT. The encoded protein is CASSQDVGQPQHF.

This chain uses TRBV30 with TRBJ1-1, with D perhaps matching TRBD1 (6 bases). Germline V gene lookup returns CDR1 GTSNPN and CDR2 SVGIG (reference sequence). Trimming removed 5 bases from V and 6 bases from J, with 16 bases in between. There are 13 residues in the CDR3. This chain's CDR3 is CAWELQGFSEAFF. For the CDR3, the DNA is TGTGCCTGGGAATTACAGGGTTTTTCTGAAGCTTTCTTT.

V usage is TRBV5-4 and J usage is TRBJ1-1, with 8 positions matching TRBD1. There are 13 residues in the CDR3. Germline V gene sequence: CDR1 SGHNT, CDR2 YYREEE (reference sequence). The ends lost 2 bases at V and 4 bases at J; junction bases unmatched: 1. CDR3 sequence: CASSFGQGTEAFF. CDR3 DNA sequence: TGTGCCAGCAGCTTTGGACAGGGCACTGAAGCTTTCTTT. Complete variable domain (other parts from reference TRBV5-4 and TRBJ1-1): ETGVTQSPTHLIKTRGQQVTLRCSSQSGHNTVSWYQQALGQGPQFIFQYYREEENGRGNFPPRFSGLQFPNYSSELNVNALELDDSALYLCASSFGQGTEAFFGQGTRLTVV.

V is TRBV3-1 (or the pseudogene TRBV3-2) and J is TRBJ1-1; D not certain. V lost 3 bases and J 0 bases, leaving 5 bases between the germline ends. The germline V gene has CDR1 LGHDT and CDR2 YNNKEL (reference sequence). This CDR3 has 13 amino acids. In nucleotides, the CDR3 is TGTGCCAGCAGCCACTCCTTGAACACTGAAGCTTTCTTT. This translates into CASSHSLNTEAFF.

This clone has a count of ten or more. This sequence joins TRBV4-3 and TRBJ1-6; TRBD1 matches 10 bases. The CDR3 covers 15 residues. CDR1 and CDR2 (germline): LGHNA, YSLEER. V trimming: 2 bases; J trimming: 10 bases; junction bases outside the gene matches: 5. CDR3 residues: CASSQTGTGDSPLHF. The CDR3 nucleotides are TGCGCCAGCAGCCAAACCGGGACAGGGGACTCACCCCTCCACTTT.

The chain joins TRBV21-1 to TRBJ2-1; TRBD2 is taken as the D call from the table, unchecked against the DNA. TRBV21-1 is listed as a pseudogene. CDR3 length: 17 amino acids. CDR3 sequence (DNA): TGTGCCAGCAGCAAAGTTGGAGAGAGGGGGGGAGGCAATGAGCAGTTCTTC. It translates to CASSKVGERGGGNEQFF.

The chain joins TRBV4-2 to TRBJ1-6; TRBD1 matches 7 bases. This CDR3 has 15 residues. V shed 1 base, J shed 10 bases, and the junction held 7 bases outside the gene matches. Germline values: CDR1 LGHNA, CDR2 YNFKEQ. CDR3 protein: CASSQAGQRHSPLHF. Here the CDR3 DNA reads TGTGCCAGCAGCCAAGCGGGACAGCGGCACTCACCCCTCCACTTT.

This chain uses TRBV28 with TRBJ1-3, with D uncertain. This CDR3 is built from 14 residues. Deletions cut 7 bases from V and 4 bases from J, with 14 bases between. Germline CDR1 reads MDHEN; CDR2 reads SYDVKM. CDR3 DNA sequence: TGTGCCAGCACTCTTCGGGAAGGGGGAAACACCATATATTTT. This gives the protein CASTLREGGNTIYF.